This T cell receptor (beta chain) was identified during a study of T cells after posttransplantation cyclophosphamide. Profiled with immunoSEQ multiplex PCR; TCRdb holds only in-frame clones, not every one. Reported are 10,000 to 15,000 clones, none seen only once; the ten largest carry 7.3%. About this clone itself: Its target is unknown.

This CDR3 has 17 residues. The germline CDR1 and CDR2 sequences are SGHNT and YYREEE (reference sequence). J was trimmed by 4 bases and V by 4 bases; bases with no gene match: 11. Whole-study results and caveats: Recipient CMV seropositivity and CMV reactivation strongly tracked TRB clonality.

The rearrangement links TRBV5-4 to TRBJ2-5, with 12 positions matching TRBD2. This receptor was taken from a woman in her forties in good health, CMV-negative, and a related stem cell transplant donor. Sample: PBMCs. The CDR3 sequence: CASSSRLAGVGAETQYF. CDR3 nucleotides: TGTGCCAGCAGCAGTCGACTAGCGGGAGTGGGCGCAGAGACCCAGTACTTC.